This record covers a single TCR beta chain. The antigen remains undetermined. There are 15 residues in the CDR3. CDR1 is LGHDT and CDR2 is YNNKEL in the germline V gene (reference sequence). J was trimmed by 3 bases and V by 2 bases; bases with no gene match: 3. This entry belongs to a study of Ad26.COV2.S vaccination and SARS-CoV-2 variants. Study-wide results and limits: Total T cell responses, in the TCR breadth and depth analyses, may have been underestimated. Vaccinated and placebo-treated recipients had similar non-spike TCR breadth. Reported findings describe substantial breadth in spike-specific CD8+ and CD4+ T cell responses following vaccination.

Repertoires were generated with immunoSEQ multiplex PCR, while TCRdb's copy carries only in-frame clones and drops some. Among about 350,000 clones listed, about 91% were seen once. This specimen was peripheral blood, taken after recovery from COVID-19. The rearrangement uses TRBV3-1 (or the pseudogene TRBV3-2) and TRBJ1-3; 8 nucleotides align to TRBD1. This sequence was found in a human donor who had recovered from COVID-19. CDR3 residues: CASSQQGARGNTIYF. CDR3 DNA sequence: TGTGCCAGCAGCCAACAGGGGGCACGTGGAAACACCATATATTTT.